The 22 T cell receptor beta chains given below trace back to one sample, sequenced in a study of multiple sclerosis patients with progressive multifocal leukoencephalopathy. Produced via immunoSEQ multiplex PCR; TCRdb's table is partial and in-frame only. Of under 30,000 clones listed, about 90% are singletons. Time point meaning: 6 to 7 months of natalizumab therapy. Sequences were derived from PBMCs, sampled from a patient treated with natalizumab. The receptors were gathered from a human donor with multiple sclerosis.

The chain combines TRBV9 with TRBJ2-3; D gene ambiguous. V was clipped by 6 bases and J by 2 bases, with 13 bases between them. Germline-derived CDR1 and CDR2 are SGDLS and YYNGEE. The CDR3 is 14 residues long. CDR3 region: CASNIGPDTDTQYF. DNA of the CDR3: TGTGCCAGCAACATCGGGCCCGACACAGATACGCAGTATTTT.

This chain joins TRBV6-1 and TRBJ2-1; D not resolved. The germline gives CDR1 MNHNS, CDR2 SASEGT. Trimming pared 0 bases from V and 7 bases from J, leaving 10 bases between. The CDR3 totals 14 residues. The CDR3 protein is CASSEATRVNEQFF. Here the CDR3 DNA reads TGTGCCAGCAGTGAAGCGACCAGAGTTAATGAGCAGTTCTTC.

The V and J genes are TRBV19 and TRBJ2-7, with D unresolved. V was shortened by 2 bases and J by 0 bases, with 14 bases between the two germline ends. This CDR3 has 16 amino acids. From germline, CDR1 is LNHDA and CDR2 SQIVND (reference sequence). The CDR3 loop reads CASSILGGLSSYEQYF. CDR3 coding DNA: TGTGCCAGTAGTATATTAGGCGGCTTGAGCTCCTACGAGCAGTACTTC.

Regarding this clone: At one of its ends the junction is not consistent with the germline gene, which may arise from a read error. The CDR3 DNA follows: TGTGCTAGCAGCCAATCAGGAAACTACGAGCAGTACTTC. Translating gives CASSQSGNYEQYF. The rearrangement uses TRBV7-7 and TRBJ2-7; D is undetermined. CDR3 length: 13 amino acids. Germline V gene sequence: CDR1 SSHAT, CDR2 FNYEAQ (reference sequence).

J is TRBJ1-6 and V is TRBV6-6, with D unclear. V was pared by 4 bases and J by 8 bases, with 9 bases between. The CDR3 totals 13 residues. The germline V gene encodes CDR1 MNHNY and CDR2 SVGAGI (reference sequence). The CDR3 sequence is CASSFGLDSPLHF. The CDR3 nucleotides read TGTGCCAGCAGTTTCGGGTTGGATTCACCCCTCCACTTT.

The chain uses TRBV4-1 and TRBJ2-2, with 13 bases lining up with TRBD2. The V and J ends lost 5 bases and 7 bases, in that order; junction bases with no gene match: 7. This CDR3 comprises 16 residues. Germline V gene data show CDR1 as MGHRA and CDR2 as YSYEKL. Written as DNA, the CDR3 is TGCGCCAGCAGCGAGCGACTAGCGGGAGGAAGCGGGGAGCTGTTTTTT. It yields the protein CASSERLAGGSGELFF.

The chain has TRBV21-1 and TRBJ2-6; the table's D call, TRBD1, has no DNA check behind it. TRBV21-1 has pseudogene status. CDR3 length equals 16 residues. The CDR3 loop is CASTDRGVRGANVLTF. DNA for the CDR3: TGTGCCAGCACCGACAGGGGCGTTCGGGGGGCCAACGTCCTGACTTTC.

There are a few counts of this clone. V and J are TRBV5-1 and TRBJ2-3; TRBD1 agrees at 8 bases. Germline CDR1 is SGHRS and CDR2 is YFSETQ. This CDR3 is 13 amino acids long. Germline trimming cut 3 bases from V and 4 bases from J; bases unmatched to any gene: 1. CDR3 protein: CASSWTGSDTQYF. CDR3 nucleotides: TGCGCCAGCAGCTGGACAGGGTCAGATACGCAGTATTTT.

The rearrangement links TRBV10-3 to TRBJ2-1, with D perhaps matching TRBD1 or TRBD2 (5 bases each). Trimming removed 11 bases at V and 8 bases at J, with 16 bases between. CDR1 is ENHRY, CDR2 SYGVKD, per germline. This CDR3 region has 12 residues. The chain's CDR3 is CAVRDLTYEQFF. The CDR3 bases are TGTGCCGTCCGGGACCTGACGTATGAGCAGTTCTTC.

The CDR3 DNA is TGTGCCAGCTCCTTGGTTGGAAGAAGTCCCACGTATGAGCAGTTCTTC. Translated, it gives CASSLVGRSPTYEQFF. The J gene is TRBJ2-1, the V gene TRBV27, with no clear D. V lost 8 bases and J lost 8, with 25 bases in between. Germline V CDR1 and CDR2: MNHEY, SMNVEV (reference sequence). There are 16 residues in the CDR3.

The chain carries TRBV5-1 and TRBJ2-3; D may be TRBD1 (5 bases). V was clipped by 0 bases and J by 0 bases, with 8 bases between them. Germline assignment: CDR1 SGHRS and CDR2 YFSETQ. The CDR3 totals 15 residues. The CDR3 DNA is TGCGCCAGCAGCTTGGCTGGGGCTAGCACAGATACGCAGTATTTT. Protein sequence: CASSLAGASTDTQYF.

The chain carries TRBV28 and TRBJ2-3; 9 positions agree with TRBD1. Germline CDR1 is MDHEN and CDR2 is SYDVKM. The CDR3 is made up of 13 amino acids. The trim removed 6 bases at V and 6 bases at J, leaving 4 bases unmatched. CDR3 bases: TGTGCCAGCAGGGGACAGGGTAGGGATACGCAGTATTTT. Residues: CASRGQGRDTQYF. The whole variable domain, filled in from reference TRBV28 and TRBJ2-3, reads DVKVTQSSRYLVKRTGEKVFLECVQDMDHENMFWYRQDPGLGLRLIYFSYDVKMKEKGDIPEGYSVSREKKERFSLILESASTNQTSMYLCASRGQGRDTQYFGPGTRLTVL.

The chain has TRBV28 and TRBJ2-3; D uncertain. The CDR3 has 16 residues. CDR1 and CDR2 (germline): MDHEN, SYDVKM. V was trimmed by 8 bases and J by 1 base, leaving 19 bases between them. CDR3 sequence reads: CASSPLRLSGTDTQYF. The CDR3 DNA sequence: TGTGCCAGCTCCCCTCTCCGGCTAAGCGGCACAGATACGCAGTATTTT.

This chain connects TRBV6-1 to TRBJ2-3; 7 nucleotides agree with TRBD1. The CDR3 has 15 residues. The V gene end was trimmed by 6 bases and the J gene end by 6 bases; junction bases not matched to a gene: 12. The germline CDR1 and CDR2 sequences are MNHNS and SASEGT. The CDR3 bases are TGTGCCAGCAGCATAGACAGGGTTAATTCGGATACGCAGTATTTT. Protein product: CASSIDRVNSDTQYF.

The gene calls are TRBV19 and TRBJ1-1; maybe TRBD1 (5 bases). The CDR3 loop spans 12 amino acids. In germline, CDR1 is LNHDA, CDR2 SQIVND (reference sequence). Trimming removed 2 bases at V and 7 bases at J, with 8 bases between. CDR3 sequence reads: CASSIWDDEAFF. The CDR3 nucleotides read TGTGCCAGTAGTATATGGGACGATGAAGCTTTCTTT.

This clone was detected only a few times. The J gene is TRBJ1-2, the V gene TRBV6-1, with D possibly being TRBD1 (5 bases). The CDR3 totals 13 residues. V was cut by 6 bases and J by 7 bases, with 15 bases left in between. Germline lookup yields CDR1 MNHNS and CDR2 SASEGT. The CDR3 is CASSVERGRGYTF. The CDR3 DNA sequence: TGTGCCAGCAGCGTCGAAAGGGGCCGTGGCTACACCTTC.

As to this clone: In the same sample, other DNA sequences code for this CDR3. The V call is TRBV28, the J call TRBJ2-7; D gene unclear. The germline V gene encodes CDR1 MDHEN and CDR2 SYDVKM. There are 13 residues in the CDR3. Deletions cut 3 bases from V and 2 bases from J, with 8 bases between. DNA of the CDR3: TGTGCCAGCAGTTTGACCTATCCCTACGAGCAGTACTTC. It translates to CASSLTYPYEQYF.

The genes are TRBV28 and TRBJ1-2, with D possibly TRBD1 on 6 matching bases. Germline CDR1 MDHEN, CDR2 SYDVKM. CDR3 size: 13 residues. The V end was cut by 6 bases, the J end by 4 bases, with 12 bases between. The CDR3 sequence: CASRLTGLYGYTF. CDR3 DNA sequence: TGTGCCAGCAGATTGACAGGTCTCTATGGCTACACCTTC.

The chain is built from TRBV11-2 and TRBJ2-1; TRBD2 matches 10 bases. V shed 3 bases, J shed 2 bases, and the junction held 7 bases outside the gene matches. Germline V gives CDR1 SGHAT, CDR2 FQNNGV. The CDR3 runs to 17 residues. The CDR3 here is CASSFSVAGGAYNEQFF. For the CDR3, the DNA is TGTGCCAGCAGCTTCAGTGTAGCGGGGGGTGCCTACAATGAGCAGTTCTTC.

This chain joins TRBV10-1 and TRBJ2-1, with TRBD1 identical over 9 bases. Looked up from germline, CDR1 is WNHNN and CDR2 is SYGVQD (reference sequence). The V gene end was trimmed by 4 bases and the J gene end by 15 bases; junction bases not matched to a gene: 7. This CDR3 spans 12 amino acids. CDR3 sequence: CASSAGQGTPFF. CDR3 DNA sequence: TGCGCCAGCAGTGCGGGACAGGGCACTCCGTTCTTC.

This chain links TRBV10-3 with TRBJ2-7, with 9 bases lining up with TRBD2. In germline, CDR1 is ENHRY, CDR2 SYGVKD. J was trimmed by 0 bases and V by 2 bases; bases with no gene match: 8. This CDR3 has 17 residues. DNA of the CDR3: TGTGCCATCAGTGAGAATTTAGCGGGAGAACGCTCCTACGAGCAGTACTTC. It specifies CAISENLAGERSYEQYF.

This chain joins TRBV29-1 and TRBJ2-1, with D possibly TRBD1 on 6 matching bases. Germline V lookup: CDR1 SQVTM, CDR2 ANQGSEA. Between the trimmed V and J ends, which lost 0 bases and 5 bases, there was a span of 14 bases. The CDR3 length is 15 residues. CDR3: CSVEEAGETNNEQFF. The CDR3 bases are TGCAGCGTTGAAGAAGCAGGGGAGACGAACAATGAGCAGTTCTTC.